These 8 T cell receptor beta chains originate from one sample sequenced in a study of cytomegalovirus exposure and HLA in healthy donors. The study ran its PCR with 60 Vbeta and 13 Jbeta primers. Clones were read by immunoSEQ multiplex PCR, and TCRdb kept only the in-frame ones, dropping some. The table includes some 120,000 clones, roughly two thirds detected once. The sequencing sample was made of PBMCs. Receptors were obtained from a man aged 25 to 40 in good health and CMV-seropositive.

This clone was detected once. The rearrangement links TRBV5-1 to TRBJ1-4, with TRBD1 matching 8 bases. Trimming removed 4 bases from V and 5 bases from J; junction bases left unmatched: 7. The CDR3 extends over 15 amino acids. From germline, CDR1 is SGHRS and CDR2 YFSETQ. Here the CDR3 DNA reads TGCGCCAGCAGCATACAGGGGACAGGCAATGAAAAACTGTTTTTT. This codes for CASSIQGTGNEKLFF.

V usage is TRBV28 and J usage is TRBJ2-7, with 7 nucleotides matching TRBD2. The germline V gene encodes CDR1 MDHEN and CDR2 SYDVKM. CDR3 length: 14 residues. Unmatched junction bases numbered 14, after V lost 8 bases and J lost 7 bases. The CDR3 protein is CASFPGGRAGEQYF. The DNA of the CDR3 is TGTGCCAGCTTTCCCGGGGGGAGGGCGGGAGAGCAGTACTTC.

This clone appeared once. The chain carries TRBV28 and TRBJ1-2, with a possible D match to TRBD1 (5 bases). V was cut by 5 bases and J by 6 bases, with 10 bases left in between. The CDR3 has 12 residues. Germline loops: CDR1 MDHEN, CDR2 SYDVKM. This CDR3 reads CASSMGLHGYTF. The DNA of the CDR3 is TGTGCCAGCAGTATGGGACTGCATGGCTACACCTTC.

V gene TRBV7-6 combines with J gene TRBJ2-7; perhaps TRBD2 as D (7 bases). The CDR3 has 14 residues. Germline V gene sequence: CDR1 SGHVS, CDR2 FNYEAQ. Deletions cut 4 bases from V and 7 bases from J, with 17 bases between. CDR3 loop: CASSSRGGDQEQYF. Here the CDR3 DNA reads TGTGCCAGCAGCTCAAGAGGGGGGGATCAGGAGCAGTACTTC.

The chain combines TRBV9 with TRBJ2-3, with a weak D call TRBD1 (6 bases). Trimming stripped 0 bases from V and 3 bases from J, with 8 bases between. The CDR3 contains 14 residues. Per the germline V gene, CDR1 is SGDLS and CDR2 is YYNGEE. The CDR3 region is CASSVAGATDTQYF. CDR3 DNA: TGTGCCAGCAGCGTAGCAGGGGCAACAGATACGCAGTATTTT.

J is TRBJ1-5 and V is TRBV19; tentative D call: TRBD1 (5 bases). Trimming removed 7 bases at V and 4 bases at J, with 11 bases between. Germline CDR1 is LNHDA and CDR2 is SQIVND (reference sequence). There are 13 residues in the CDR3. In nucleotides, the CDR3 is TGTGCCAGTACAGGGAAAAAGAATCAGCCCCAGCATTTT. Its protein is CASTGKKNQPQHF.

The rearrangement links TRBV28 to TRBJ1-5; 9 nucleotides agree with TRBD1. This CDR3 has 13 residues. Per the germline V gene, CDR1 is MDHEN and CDR2 is SYDVKM. V lost 7 bases and J lost 5; bases outside the gene matches: 3. This CDR3 reads CASNGQGHQPQHF. The CDR3, as DNA: TGTGCCAGCAATGGACAGGGGCATCAGCCCCAGCATTTT.

The gene calls are TRBV18 and TRBJ2-3; possibly TRBD2 for D (6 bases). The CDR3 sequence is 15 residues long. In germline, CDR1 is KGHSH, CDR2 LQKENI. V lost 3 bases, J lost 4 bases, and 14 bases lay in between. The CDR3 DNA is TGTGCCAGCTCACCCCCCGCAGGCGGGGCAGATACGCAGTATTTT. It is translated as CASSPPAGGADTQYF. The entire variable domain, with the rest obtained from reference TRBV18 and TRBJ2-3, is as follows: NAGVMQNPRHLVRRRGQEARLRCSPMKGHSHVYWYRQLPEEGLKFMVYLQKENIIDESGMPKERFSAEFPKEGPSILRIQQVVRGDSAAYFCASSPPAGGADTQYFGPGTRLTVL.